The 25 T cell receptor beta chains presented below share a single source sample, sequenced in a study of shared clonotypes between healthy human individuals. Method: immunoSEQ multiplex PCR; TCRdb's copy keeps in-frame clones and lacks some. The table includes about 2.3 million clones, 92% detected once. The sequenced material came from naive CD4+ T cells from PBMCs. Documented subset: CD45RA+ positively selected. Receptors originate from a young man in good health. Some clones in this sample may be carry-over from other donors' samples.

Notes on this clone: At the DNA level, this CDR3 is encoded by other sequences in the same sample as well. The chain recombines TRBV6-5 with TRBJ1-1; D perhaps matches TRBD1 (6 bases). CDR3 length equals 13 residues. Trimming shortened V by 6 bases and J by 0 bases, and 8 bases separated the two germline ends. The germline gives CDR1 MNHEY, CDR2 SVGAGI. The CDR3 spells CASSRGLNTEAFF. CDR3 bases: TGTGCCAGCAGCAGGGGATTGAACACTGAAGCTTTCTTT.

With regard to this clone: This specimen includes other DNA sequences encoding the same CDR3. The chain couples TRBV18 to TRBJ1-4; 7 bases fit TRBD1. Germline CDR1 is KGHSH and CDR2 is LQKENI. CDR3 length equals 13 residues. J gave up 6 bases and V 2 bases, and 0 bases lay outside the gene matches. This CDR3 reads CASSPGTDEKLFF. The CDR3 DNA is TGTGCCAGCTCACCAGGGACAGATGAAAAACTGTTTTTT.

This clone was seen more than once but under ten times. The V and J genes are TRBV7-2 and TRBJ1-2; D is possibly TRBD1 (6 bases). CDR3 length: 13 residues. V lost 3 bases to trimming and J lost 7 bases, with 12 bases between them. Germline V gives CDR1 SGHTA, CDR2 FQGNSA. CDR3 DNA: TGTGCCAGCAGCTTCGAGGGGGGCGGTGGCTACACCTTC. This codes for CASSFEGGGGYTF.

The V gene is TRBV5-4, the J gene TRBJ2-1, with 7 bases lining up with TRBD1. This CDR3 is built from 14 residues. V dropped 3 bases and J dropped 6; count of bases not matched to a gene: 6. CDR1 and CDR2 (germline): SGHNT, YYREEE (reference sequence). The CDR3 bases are TGTGCCAGCAGCTACCGGACAGGCAGCAATGAGCAGTTCTTC. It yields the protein CASSYRTGSNEQFF.

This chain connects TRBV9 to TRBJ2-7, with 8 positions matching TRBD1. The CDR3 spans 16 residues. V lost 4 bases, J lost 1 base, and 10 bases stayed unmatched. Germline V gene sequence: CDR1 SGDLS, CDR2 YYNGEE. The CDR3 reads CASSSQTGADSYEQYF. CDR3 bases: TGTGCCAGCAGCTCCCAGACAGGGGCGGATTCCTACGAGCAGTACTTC.

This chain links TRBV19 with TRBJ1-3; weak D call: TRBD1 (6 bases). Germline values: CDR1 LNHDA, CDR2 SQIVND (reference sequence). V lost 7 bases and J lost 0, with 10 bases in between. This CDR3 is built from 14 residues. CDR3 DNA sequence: TGTGCCAGTACGAGAGGGGGCTCTGGAAACACCATATATTTT. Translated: CASTRGGSGNTIYF.

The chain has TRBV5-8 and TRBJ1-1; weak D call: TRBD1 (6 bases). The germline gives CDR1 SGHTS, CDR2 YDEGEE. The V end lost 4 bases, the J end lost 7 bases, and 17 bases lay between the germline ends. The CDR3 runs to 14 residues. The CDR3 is CASSPNIQGLEAFF. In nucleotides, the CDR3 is TGTGCCAGCAGCCCAAACATACAGGGTCTTGAAGCTTTCTTT.

The CDR3 loop reads CASSLARGQGYTF. The CDR3 DNA reads as TGTGCCAGCAGCCTGGCCAGGGGCCAGGGCTACACCTTC. This chain connects TRBV28 to TRBJ1-2, with D possibly matching TRBD1 (6 bases). This CDR3 is built from 13 residues. From germline, CDR1 is MDHEN and CDR2 SYDVKM. V was shortened by 6 bases and J by 8 bases, with 16 bases between the two germline ends.

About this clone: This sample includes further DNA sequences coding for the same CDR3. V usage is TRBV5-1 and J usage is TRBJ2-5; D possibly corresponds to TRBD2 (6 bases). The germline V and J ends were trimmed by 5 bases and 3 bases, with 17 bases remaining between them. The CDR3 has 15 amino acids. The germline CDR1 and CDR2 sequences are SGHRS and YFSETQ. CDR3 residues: CASSRTGTGEETQYF. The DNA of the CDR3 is TGCGCCAGCAGTCGTACCGGGACGGGAGAAGAGACCCAGTACTTC. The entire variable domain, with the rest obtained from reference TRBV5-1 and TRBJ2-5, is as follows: KAGVTQTPRYLIKTRGQQVTLSCSPISGHRSVSWYQQTPGQGLQFLFEYFSETQRNKGNFPGRFSGRQFSNSRSEMNVSTLELGDSALYLCASSRTGTGEETQYFGPGTRLLVL.

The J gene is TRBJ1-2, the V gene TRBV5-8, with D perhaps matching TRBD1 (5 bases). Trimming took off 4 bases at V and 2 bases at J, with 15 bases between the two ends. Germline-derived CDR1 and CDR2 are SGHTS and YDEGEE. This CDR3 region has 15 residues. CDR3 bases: TGTGCCAGCAGCCGCCTTAGGGAGGGGAACTATGGCTACACCTTC. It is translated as CASSRLREGNYGYTF.

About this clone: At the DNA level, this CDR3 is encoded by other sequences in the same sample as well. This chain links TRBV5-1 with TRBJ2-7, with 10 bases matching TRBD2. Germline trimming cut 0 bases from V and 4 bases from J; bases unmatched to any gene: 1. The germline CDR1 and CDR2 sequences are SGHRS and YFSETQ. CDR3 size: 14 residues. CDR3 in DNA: TGCGCCAGCAGCTTGGAAGCGGGAGGGTACGAGCAGTACTTC. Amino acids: CASSLEAGGYEQYF.

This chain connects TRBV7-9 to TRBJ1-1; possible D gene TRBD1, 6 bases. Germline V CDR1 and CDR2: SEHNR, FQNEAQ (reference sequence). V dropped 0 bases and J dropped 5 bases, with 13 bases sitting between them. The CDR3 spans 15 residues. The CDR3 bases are TGTGCCAGCAGCTTAGCGGCAGGGGCCGGGACTGAAGCTTTCTTT. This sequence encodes CASSLAAGAGTEAFF.

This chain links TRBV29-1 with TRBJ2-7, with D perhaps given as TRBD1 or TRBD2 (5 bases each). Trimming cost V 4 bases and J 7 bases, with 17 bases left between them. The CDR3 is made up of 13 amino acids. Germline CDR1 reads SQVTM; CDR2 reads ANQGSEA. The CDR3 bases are TGCAGCGTTGGATACAGAGGGACCGATGAGCAGTACTTC. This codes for CSVGYRGTDEQYF.

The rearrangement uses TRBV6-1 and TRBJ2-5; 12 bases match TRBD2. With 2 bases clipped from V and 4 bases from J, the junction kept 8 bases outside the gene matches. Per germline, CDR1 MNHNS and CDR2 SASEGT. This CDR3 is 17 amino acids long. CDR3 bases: TGTGCCAGCAGTGAACGGCCTGGACTAGCGGGATCAGAGACCCAGTACTTC. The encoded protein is CASSERPGLAGSETQYF.

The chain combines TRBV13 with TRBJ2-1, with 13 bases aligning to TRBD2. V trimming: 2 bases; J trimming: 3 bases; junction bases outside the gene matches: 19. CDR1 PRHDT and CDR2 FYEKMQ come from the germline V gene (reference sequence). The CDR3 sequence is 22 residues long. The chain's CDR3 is CASSLWAIQLAGGPSDYNEQFF. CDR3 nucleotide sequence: TGTGCCAGCAGCTTATGGGCAATTCAACTAGCGGGAGGGCCTTCGGACTACAATGAGCAGTTCTTC.

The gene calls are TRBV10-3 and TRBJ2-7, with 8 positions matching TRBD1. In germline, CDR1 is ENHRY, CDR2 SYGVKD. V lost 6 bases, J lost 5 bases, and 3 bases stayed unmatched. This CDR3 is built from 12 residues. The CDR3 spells CAIRAGGHEQYF. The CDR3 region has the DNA TGTGCCATCAGGGCAGGGGGCCACGAGCAGTACTTC.

The CDR3 nucleotides read TGCAGCGTTGAACGGCGGAACACAGATACGCAGTATTTT. It codes for CSVERRNTDTQYF. The rearrangement links TRBV29-1 to TRBJ2-3; the D is unclear. Germline CDR1 and CDR2: SQVTM and ANQGSEA. V lost 2 bases and J 2 bases, leaving 8 bases between the germline ends. The CDR3 spans 13 residues.

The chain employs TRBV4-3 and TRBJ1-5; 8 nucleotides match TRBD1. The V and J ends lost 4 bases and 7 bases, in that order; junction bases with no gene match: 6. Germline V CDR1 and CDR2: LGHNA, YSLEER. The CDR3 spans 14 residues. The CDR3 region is CASSLTGVGQPQHF. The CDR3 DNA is TGCGCCAGCAGCCTGACAGGGGTTGGGCAGCCCCAGCATTTT.

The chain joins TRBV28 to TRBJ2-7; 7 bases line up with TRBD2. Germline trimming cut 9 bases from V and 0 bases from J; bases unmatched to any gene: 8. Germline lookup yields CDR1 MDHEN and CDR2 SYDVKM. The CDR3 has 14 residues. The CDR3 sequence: CASTVPSGSYEQYF. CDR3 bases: TGTGCCAGTACCGTGCCTAGCGGCTCCTACGAGCAGTACTTC. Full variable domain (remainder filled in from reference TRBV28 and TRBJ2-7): DVKVTQSSRYLVKRTGEKVFLECVQDMDHENMFWYRQDPGLGLRLIYFSYDVKMKEKGDIPEGYSVSREKKERFSLILESASTNQTSMYLCASTVPSGSYEQYFGPGTRLTVT.

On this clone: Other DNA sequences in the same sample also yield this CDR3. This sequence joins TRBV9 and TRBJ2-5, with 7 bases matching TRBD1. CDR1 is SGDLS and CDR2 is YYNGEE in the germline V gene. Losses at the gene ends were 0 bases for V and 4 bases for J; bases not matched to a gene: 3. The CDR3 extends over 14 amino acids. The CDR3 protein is CASSVGTGVETQYF. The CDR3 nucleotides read TGTGCCAGCAGCGTAGGAACAGGGGTAGAGACCCAGTACTTC.

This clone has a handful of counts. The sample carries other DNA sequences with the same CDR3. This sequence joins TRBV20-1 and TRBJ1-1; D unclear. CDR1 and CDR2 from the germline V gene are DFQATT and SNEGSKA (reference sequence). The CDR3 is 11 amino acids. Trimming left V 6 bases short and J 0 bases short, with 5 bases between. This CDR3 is CSAELNTEAFF. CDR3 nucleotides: TGCAGTGCAGAGTTGAACACTGAAGCTTTCTTT.

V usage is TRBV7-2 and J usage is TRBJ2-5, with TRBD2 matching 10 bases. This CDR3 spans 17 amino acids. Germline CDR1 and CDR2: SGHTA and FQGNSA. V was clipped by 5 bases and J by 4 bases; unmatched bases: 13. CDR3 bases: TGTGCCAGCAGCCCACACCAAAGCGGGAGGGCCCGAGAGACCCAGTACTTC. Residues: CASSPHQSGRARETQYF.

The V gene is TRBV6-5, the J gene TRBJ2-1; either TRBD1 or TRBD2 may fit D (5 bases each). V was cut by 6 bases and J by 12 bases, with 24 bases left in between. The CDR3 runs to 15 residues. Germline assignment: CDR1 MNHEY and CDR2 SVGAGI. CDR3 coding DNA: TGTGCCAGCAGGATGCTGGGACCCCGAACCTCCGGGCAGTTCTTC. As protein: CASRMLGPRTSGQFF.

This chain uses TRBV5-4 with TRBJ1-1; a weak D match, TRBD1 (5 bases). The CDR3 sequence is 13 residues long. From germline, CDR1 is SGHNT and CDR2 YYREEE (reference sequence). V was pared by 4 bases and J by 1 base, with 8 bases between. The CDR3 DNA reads TGTGCCAGCAGCAAGGACACGAACACTGAAGCTTTCTTT. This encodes CASSKDTNTEAFF.

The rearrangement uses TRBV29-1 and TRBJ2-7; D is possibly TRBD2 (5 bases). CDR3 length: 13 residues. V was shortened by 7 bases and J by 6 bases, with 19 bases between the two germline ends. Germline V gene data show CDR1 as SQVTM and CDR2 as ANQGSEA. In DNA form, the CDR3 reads TGCAGCGCGCATCGACTATACGGTGGCGAGCAGTACTTC. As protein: CSAHRLYGGEQYF.